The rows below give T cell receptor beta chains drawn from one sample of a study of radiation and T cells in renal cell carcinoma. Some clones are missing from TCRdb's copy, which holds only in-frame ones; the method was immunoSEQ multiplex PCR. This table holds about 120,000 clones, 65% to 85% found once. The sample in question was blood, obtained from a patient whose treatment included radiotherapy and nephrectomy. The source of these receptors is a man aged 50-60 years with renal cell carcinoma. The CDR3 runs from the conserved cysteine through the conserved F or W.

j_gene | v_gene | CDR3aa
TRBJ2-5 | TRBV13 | CASSTRDTIETQYF
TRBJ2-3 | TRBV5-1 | CASSFSGYADTQYF
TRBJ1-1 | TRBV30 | CAWKWVVNTEAFF
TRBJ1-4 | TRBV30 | CAWGNLEKLFF
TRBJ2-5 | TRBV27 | CASSLLLAGGPETQYF
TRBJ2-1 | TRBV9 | CASSVVSANEQFF
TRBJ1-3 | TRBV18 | CASSPGQGLAGNTIYF
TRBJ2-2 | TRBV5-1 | CASSLDTGELFF
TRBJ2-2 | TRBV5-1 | CASSLGLAGAANTGELFF
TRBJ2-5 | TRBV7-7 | CASSLGQGIETQYF
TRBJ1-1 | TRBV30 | CAWSVGRWGTEAFF
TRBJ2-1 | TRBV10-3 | CAISESRLAGVTNNEQFF
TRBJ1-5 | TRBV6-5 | CASIKGGQGQPQHF
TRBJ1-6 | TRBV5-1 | CASSLEGVNSPLHF
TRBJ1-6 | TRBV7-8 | CASSLVARVGSPLHF
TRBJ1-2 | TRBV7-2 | CASSLGRYYGYTF
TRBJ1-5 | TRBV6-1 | CASSTQVRQPQHF
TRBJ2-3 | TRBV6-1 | CASSAPDTQYF
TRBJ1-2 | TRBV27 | CASSPGTGYGYTF
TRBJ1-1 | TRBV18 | CASSPQEGRDTEAFF
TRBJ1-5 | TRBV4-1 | CASSQTYTPYSNQPQHF
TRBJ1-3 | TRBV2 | CASSDRGAHGNTIYF
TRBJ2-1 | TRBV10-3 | CAISEGSADEQFF
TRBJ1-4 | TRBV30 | CAGQLQGLTNEKLFF
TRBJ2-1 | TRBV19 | CASSVLTGGYNEQFF
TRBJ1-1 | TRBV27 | CASSWTGYTEAFF
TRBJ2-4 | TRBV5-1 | CASSFLQGRQNIQYF
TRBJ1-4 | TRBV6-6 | CASRNPNANEKLFF
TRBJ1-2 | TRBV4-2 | CASSQGGQSHYGYTF
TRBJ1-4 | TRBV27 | CASSFSGNEKLFF
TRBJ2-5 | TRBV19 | CASSLGLQETQYF
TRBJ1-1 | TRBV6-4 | CASSEVGSGRSEAFF
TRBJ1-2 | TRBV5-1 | CASSLVITGGYTF